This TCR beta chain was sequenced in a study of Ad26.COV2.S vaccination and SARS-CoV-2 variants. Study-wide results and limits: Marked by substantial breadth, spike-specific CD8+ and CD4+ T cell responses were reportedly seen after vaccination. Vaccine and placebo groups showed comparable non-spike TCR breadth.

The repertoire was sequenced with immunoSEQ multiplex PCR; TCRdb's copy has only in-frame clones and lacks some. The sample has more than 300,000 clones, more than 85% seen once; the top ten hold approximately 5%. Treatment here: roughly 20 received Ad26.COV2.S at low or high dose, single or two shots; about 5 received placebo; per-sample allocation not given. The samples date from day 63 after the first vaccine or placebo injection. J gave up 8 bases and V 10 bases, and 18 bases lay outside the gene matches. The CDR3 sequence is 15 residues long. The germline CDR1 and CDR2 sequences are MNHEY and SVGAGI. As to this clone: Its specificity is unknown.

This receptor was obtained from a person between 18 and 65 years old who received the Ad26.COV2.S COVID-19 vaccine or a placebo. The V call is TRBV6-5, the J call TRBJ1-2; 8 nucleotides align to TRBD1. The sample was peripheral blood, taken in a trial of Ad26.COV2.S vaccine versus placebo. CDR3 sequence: CATQSQSGTGPGYTF. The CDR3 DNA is TGTGCCACTCAAAGTCAATCCGGGACAGGTCCCGGCTACACCTTC.